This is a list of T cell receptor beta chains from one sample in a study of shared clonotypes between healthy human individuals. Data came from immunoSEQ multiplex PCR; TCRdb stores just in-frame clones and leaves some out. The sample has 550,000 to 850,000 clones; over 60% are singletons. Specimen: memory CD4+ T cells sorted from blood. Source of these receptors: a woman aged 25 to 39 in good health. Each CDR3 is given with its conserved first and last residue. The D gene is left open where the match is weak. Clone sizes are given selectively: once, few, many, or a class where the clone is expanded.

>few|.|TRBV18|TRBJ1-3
TGTGCCAGCCAGAAATCCAGGGACACCATATATTTT
CASQKSRDTIYF
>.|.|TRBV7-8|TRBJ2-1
TGTGCCAGCAGCTCGACTAGATTCCATGAGCAGTTCTTC
CASSSTRFHEQFF
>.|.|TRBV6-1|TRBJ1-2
TGTGCCAGCAGCCACTCGGGGGGGGAAAACTATGGCTACACCTTC
CASSHSGGENYGYTF
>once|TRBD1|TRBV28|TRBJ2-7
TGTGCCAGCAGGATTCGGGACAGCGTATCCTACGAGCAGTACTTC
CASRIRDSVSYEQYF
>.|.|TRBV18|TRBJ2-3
TGTGCCAGCTCGAAAACAGGGTTCGAGCGGGGCACAGATACGCAGTATTTT
CASSKTGFERGTDTQYF
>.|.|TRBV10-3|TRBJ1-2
TGTGCCATCAGGGCAAGGGACTATGGCTACACCTTC
CAIRARDYGYTF
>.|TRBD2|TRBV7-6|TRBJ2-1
TGTGCCAGCAGCTTAGGTGTTTCTAGCGGGAGCGGTGAGCAGTTCTTC
CASSLGVSSGSGEQFF
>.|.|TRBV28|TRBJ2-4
TGTGCCAGCAGACAGGGTACTCGGGCCAAAAACATTCAGTACTTC
CASRQGTRAKNIQYF
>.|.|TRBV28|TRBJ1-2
TGTGCCAGCAGGACAGGTGGATATGGCTACACCTTC
CASRTGGYGYTF
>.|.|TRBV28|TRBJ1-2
TGTGCCAGCAGGACAACAGGAGGCTATGGCTACACCTTC
CASRTTGGYGYTF
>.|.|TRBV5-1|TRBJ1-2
TGCGCCAGCAGCTTGGTATCCGGCGGCGGTGGCTACACCTTC
CASSLVSGGGGYTF
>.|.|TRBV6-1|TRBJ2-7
TGTGCCAGCAGGGCTAACTACGAGCAGTACTTC
CASRANYEQYF
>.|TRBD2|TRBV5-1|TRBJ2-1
TGCGCCAGCAGCCTTGTAGCGGGCTATGAGCAGTTCTTC
CASSLVAGYEQFF
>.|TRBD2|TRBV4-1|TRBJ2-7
TGCGCCAGCAGCCAAAGCCAACTAGCGGGAGTCGGCGAGCAGTACTTC
CASSQSQLAGVGEQYF
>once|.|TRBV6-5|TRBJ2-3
TGTGCCAGCAGCCCGGGCGGCTTCAAGGATACGCAGTATTTT
CASSPGGFKDTQYF
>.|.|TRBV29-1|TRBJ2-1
TGCAGCGTTGAGAGAATCCCCTACAATGAGCAGTTCTTC
CSVERIPYNEQFF
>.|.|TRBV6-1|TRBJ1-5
TGTGCCAGCAAGGGTCGAGTTAGCAATCAGCCCCAGCATTTT
CASKGRVSNQPQHF
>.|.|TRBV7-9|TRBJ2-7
TGTGCCAGCAGCCCTATCGCAGGAAACGAGCAGTACTTC
CASSPIAGNEQYF
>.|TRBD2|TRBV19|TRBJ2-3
TGTGCCAGTAGTACCATATACCGGACTAGCGGGAGGACAGATACGCAGTATTTT
CASSTIYRTSGRTDTQYF
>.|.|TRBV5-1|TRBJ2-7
TGCGCCAGCAGCTTGGAATCTAGCTCTGCCTACGAGCAGTACTTC
CASSLESSSAYEQYF
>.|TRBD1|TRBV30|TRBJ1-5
TGTGCCTGGAGTGGGACAGGGAATCAGCCCCAGCATTTT
CAWSGTGNQPQHF
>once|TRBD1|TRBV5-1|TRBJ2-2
TGCGCCAGCAGCCCAGGGACAGAGAATACCGGGGAGCTGTTTTTT
CASSPGTENTGELFF
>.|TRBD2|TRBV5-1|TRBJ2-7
TGCGCCAGCAGCTTCCCCCAGCGGGAGAGGTCCTACGAGCAGTACTTC
CASSFPQRERSYEQYF
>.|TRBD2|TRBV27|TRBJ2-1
TGTGCCAGCAGTCCTGGGACTAGCGGGTGGAGGGGGTTCTTC
CASSPGTSGWRGFF
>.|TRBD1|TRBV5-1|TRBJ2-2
TGCGCCAGCAGGGGGGACAGCGGGGAGCTGTTTTTT
CASRGDSGELFF
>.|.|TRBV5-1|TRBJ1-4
TGCGCCAGCAGCTTGGGTTCGGGGGTTGAAAAACTGTTTTTT
CASSLGSGVEKLFF
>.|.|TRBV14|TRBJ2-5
TGTGCCAGCAGCCAATCCTCCGCTACGACCCAGTACTTC
CASSQSSATTQYF